This TCR beta chain appears in the sequencing data of a study of CD8 T cell repertoires and HIV-1 epitope variants. Overall study: Enriched T cells were co-cultured with equal autologous T cell-negative cells. Cultures ran roughly ten days, with IL-2, IL-7 and IL-15 added on days 3 and 7. 1M T cells were kept uncultured as a baseline.

Germline lookup yields CDR1 LGHNA and CDR2 YSLEER. The V gene lost 0 bases and the J gene lost 4 bases, with 4 bases spanning the gap. There are 13 residues in the CDR3. Libraries were prepared by immunoSEQ multiplex PCR; TCRdb keeps only in-frame clonotypes and omits some of them. The sample consists of 5,500 to 7,500 clones, 55% to 65% of them appearing once. As regards this clone: Its antigen remains unidentified.

This receptor was obtained from a male donor with HIV. The sequencing sample was made of cultured CD8+ T cells derived from PBMCs. The chain links TRBV4-3 to TRBJ1-5; D remains ambiguous. The CDR3, as DNA: TGCGCCAGCAGCCAAGAGGTGAATCAGCCCCAGCATTTT. Translating it yields CASSQEVNQPQHF.